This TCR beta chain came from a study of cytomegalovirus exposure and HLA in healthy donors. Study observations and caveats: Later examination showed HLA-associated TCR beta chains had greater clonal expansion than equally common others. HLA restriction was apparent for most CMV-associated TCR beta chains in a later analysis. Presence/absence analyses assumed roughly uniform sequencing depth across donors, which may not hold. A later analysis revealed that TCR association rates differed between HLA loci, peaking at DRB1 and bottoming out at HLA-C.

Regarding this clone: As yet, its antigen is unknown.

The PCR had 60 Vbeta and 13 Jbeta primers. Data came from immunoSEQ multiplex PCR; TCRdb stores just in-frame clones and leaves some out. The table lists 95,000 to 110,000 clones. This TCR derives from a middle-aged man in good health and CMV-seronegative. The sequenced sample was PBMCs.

The CDR3 bases are TGCGCCAGCAGCTTACTAGTGGCGAATGAGCAGTTCTTC. Translating gives CASSLLVANEQFF. The chain employs TRBV5-1 and TRBJ2-1; tentatively, D is TRBD2 (5 bases). Looked up from germline, CDR1 is SGHRS and CDR2 is YFSETQ. V lost 2 bases, J lost 7 bases, and 10 bases lay in between. The CDR3 extends over 13 amino acids.